This T cell receptor (beta chain) derives from a study of blood T cell repertoires in COVID-19. Study-level information: Researchers got acute and convalescent COVID-19 samples from the United States, Italy and Spain. Sources were T cells, B-cell-depleted T cells, or PBMCs; the material itself was cDNA or gDNA.

The CDR3 has 14 residues. V shed 3 bases and J shed 6 bases, with 15 bases lying between them. In germline, CDR1 is DFQATT, CDR2 SNEGSKA (reference sequence). Using immunoSEQ multiplex PCR, the repertoire was profiled, and TCRdb retains in-frame clones only, with some absent. The sample consists of roughly 390,000 clones, around 85% of them appearing once. The TCR was taken from a woman between 18 and 29 years old with acute or convalescent COVID-19. The sequenced sample consisted of peripheral blood. This chain links TRBV20-1 with TRBJ2-1; D perhaps matches TRBD2 (6 bases). The CDR3 here is CSASVTGAFNEQFF. In nucleotides, the CDR3 is TGCAGTGCTAGTGTGACGGGAGCTTTCAATGAGCAGTTCTTC.